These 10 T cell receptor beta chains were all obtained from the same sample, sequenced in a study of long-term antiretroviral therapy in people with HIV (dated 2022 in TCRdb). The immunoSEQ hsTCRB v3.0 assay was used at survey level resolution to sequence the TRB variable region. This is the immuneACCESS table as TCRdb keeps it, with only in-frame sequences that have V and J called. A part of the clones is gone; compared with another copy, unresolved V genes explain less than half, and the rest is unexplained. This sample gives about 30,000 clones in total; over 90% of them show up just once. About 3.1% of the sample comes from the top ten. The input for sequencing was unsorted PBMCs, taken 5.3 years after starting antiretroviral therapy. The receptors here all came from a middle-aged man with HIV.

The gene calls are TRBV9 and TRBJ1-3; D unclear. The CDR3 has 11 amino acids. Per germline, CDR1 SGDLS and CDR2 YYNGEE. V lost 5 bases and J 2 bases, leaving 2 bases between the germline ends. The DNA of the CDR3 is TGTGCCAGCAGTCCTGGAAACACCATATATTTT. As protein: CASSPGNTIYF.

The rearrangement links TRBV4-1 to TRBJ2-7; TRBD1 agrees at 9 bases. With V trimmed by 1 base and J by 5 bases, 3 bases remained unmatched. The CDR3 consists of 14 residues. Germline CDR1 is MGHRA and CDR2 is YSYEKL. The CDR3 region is CASSQGTGDHEQYF. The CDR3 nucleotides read TGCGCCAGCAGCCAAGGGACAGGGGACCACGAGCAGTACTTC.

The CDR3: CASRTNTEAFF. CDR3 coding DNA: TGTGCCAGCCGGACGAACACTGAAGCTTTCTTT. The chain couples TRBV6-6 to TRBJ1-1; D gene unclear. Germline V gives CDR1 MNHNY, CDR2 SVGAGI (reference sequence). The CDR3 contains 11 residues. With 8 bases removed from V and 1 base from J, the gap between germline ends came to 5 bases.

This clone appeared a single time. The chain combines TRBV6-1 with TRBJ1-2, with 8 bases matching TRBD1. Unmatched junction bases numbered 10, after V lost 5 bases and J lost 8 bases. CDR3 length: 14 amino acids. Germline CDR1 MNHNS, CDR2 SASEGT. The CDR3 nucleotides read TGTGCCAGCAGTTCTACGCAGGGGGCGCAAGGCTACACCTTC. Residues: CASSSTQGAQGYTF.

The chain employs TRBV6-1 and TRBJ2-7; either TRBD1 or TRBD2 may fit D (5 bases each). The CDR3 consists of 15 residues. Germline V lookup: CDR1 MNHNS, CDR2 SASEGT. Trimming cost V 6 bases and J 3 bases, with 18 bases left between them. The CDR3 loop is CASSEWGTRGYEQYF. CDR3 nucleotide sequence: TGTGCCAGCAGCGAGTGGGGGACCCGAGGCTACGAGCAGTACTTC.

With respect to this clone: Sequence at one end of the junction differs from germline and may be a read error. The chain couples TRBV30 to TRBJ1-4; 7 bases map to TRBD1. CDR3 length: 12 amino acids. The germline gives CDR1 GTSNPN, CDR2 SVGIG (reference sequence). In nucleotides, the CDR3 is TGTGCCTGGAGTGTACGGCAGGGGGTTCCCCATTTT. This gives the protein CAWSVRQGVPHF.

Written as DNA, the CDR3 is TGTGCCAGCAGCAGCGGACAGGGCGACGGCTACACCTTC. Amino acid sequence: CASSSGQGDGYTF. The chain is built from TRBV9 and TRBJ1-2; 8 bases are shared with TRBD1. Germline V lookup: CDR1 SGDLS, CDR2 YYNGEE. The CDR3 has 13 amino acids. Trimming took 4 bases from V and 8 from J; bases not matched to a gene: 7.

In DNA, the CDR3 is TGTGCCAGCAGCTCCAGACAGGTGAACACCGGGGAGCTGTTTTTT. Its protein product is CASSSRQVNTGELFF. This chain uses TRBV7-2 with TRBJ2-2, with a tentative D call TRBD1 (6 bases). CDR1 SGHTA and CDR2 FQGNSA come from the germline V gene. Trimming took off 4 bases at V and 1 base at J, with 10 bases between the two ends. This CDR3 comprises 15 residues.

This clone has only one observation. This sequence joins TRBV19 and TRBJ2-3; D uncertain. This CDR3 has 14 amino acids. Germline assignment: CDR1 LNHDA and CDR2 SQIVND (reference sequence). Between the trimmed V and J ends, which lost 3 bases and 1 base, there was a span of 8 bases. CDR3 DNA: TGTGCCAGTAGTATGAGTGTGGGCACAGATACGCAGTATTTT. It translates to CASSMSVGTDTQYF.

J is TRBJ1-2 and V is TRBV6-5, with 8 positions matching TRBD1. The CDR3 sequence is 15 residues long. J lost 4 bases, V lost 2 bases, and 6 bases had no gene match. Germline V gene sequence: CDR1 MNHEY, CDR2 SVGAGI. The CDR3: CASSYDSGGAYGYTF. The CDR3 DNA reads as TGTGCCAGCAGTTACGACTCAGGGGGCGCCTATGGCTACACCTTC.